This T cell receptor beta chain was found in a study of response to subunit inactivated influenza vaccine. In this sample, this clonotype turned up a few times. Antigen specificity is unknown. Germline assignment: CDR1 SGHTA and CDR2 FQGNSA. V was pared by 2 bases and J by 4 bases, with 14 bases between. The CDR3 has 15 residues. Overall study findings and caveats: Authors suggested each seasonal influenza vaccination recruits few new T cells.

Each CDR3 protein gets one entry after TCRdb re-called the RT-PCR reads with MiXCR. The sample lists 500,000 to 700,000 distinct CDR3 sequences; approximately 20% were seen once. Another study also made use of these data, one on T cells expressing NK-cell markers. From that paper: UMIs accompanied the 5'RACE template switching by which TCR beta cDNA was made. A handful of donors likewise had their CD3+CD56-NKG2C+ fraction led by these clonotypes. It was still unclear whether expanded NKG2C+ T cell clones were HCMV specific.

Sequences were derived from CD4+ T cells sorted from PBMCs, sampled about 13 days after vaccination. This sequence was found in a man between 50 and 59 years old who received an inactivated influenza vaccine. The chain couples TRBV7-2 to TRBJ1-2; D gene ambiguous. CDR3 amino acids: CASSLFVSGFYGYTF. DNA for the CDR3: TGTGCCAGCAGCTTATTCGTGTCCGGGTTCTATGGCTACACCTTC.